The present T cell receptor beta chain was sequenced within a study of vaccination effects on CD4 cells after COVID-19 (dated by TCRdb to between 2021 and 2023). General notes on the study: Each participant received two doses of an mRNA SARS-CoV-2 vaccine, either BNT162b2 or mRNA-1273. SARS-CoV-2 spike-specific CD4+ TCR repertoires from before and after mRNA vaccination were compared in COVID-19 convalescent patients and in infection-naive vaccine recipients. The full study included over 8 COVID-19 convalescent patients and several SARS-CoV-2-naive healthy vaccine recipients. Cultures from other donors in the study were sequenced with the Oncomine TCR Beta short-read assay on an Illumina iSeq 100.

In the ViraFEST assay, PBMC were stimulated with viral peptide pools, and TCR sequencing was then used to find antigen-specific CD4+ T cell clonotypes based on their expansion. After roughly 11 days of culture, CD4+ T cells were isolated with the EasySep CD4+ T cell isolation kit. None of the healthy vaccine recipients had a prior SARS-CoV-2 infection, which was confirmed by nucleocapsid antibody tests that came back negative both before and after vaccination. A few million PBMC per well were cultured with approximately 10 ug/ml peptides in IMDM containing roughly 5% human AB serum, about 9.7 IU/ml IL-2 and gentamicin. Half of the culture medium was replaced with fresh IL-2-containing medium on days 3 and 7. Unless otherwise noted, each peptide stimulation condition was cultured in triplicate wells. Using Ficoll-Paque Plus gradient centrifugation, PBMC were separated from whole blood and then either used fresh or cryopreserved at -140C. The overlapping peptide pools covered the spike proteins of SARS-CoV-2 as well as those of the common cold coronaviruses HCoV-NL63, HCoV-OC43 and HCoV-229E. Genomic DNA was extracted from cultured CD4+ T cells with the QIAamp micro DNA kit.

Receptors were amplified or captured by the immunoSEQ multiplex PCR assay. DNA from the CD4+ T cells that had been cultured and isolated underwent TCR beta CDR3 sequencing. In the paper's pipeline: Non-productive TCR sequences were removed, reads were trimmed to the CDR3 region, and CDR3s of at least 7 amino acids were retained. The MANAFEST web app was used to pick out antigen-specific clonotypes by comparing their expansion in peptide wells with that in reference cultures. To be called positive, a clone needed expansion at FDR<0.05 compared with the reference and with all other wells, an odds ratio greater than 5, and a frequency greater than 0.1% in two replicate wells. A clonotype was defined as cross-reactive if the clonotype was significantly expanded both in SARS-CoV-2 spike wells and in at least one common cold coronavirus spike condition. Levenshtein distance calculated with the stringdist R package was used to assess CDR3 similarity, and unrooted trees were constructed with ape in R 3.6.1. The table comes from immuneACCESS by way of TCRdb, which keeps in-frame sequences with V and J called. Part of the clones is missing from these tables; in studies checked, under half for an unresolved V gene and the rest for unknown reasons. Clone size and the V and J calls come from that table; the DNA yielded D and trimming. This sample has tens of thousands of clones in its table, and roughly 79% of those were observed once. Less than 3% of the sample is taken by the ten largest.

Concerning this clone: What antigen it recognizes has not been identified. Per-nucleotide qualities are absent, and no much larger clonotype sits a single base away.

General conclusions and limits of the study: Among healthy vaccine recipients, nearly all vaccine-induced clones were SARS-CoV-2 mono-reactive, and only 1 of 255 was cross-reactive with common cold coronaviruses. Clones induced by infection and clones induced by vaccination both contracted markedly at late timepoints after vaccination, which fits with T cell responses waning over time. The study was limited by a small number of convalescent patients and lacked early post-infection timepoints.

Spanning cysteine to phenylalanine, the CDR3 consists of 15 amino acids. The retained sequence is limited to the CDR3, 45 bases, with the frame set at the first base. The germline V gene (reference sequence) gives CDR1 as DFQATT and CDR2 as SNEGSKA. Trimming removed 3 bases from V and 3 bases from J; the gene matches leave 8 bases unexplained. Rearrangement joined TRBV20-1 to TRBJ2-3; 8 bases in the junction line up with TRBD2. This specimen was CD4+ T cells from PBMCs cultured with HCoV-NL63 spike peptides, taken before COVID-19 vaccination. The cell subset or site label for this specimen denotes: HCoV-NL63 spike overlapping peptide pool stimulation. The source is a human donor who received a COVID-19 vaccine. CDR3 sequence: CSASHPGGSTDTQYF. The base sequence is TGCAGTGCTAGTCATCCGGGGGGGAGTACAGATACGCAGTATTTT.